These T cell receptor beta chains were read from a single sample in a study of Graves' ophthalmopathy and Graves' hyperthyroidism. TCRdb redid the calling of the multiplex PCR reads with MiXCR, one entry per CDR3 protein. The top ten clones hold more than 2.5% of a sample with over 650,000 distinct CDR3 sequences, 35% to 45% of them seen once. The material sequenced was peripheral blood. Receptor source: an adult man with Graves' ophthalmopathy. The CDR3 runs from the conserved cysteine through the conserved F or W. D genes are given only for firm matches. Clone size is not always given. Where it is, it says once, few, many or a class for expanded clones.

CASSLGLQETKYF	TGTGCCAGCAGCCTGGGACTTCAAGAGACCAAGTACTTC	.	TRBV9	TRBJ2-5	.
CATASGTSGSYEQYF	TGTGCCACCGCATCCGGGACTAGCGGCTCCTACGAGCAGTACTTC	TRBD2	TRBV10-3	TRBJ2-7	many
CASSEGGFSNQPQHF	TGTGCCAGCAGTGAAGGGGGGTTTAGCAATCAGCCCCAGCATTTT	.	TRBV25-1	TRBJ1-5	.
CASSLELAGETQYF	TGTGCCAGCAGCTTAGAACTAGCGGGCGAGACCCAGTACTTC	TRBD2	TRBV7-9	TRBJ2-5	.
CASSQGGTGIYEQYF	TGTGCCAGCAGCCAAGGGGGGACAGGGATCTACGAGCAGTACTTC	TRBD1	TRBV7-9	TRBJ2-7	.
CASSLSGDGRSGANVLTF	TGTGCCAGCAGTTTAAGTGGGGACGGAAGGTCTGGGGCCAACGTCCTGACTTTC	.	TRBV12-3/TRBV12-4	TRBJ2-6	.
CASSQATIGGSYEQYF	TGCGCCAGCAGCCAAGCGACTATCGGGGGGTCCTACGAGCAGTACTTC	TRBD2	TRBV7-6	TRBJ2-7	.
CASSPTSGRYEQYF	TGTGCCAGCAGCCCCACTAGCGGGAGATACGAGCAGTACTTC	TRBD2	TRBV7-8	TRBJ2-7	many
CSGGDGSYEQYF	TGCAGTGGAGGGGACGGGTCCTACGAGCAGTACTTC	.	TRBV29-1	TRBJ2-7	.
CASSQASSGHYEQYF	TGCGCCAGCAGCCAAGCGTCTAGCGGCCACTACGAGCAGTACTTC	TRBD2	TRBV4-1	TRBJ2-7	many
CASSSGQGYQETQYF	TGTGCCAGCAGCTCGGGACAGGGGTATCAAGAGACCCAGTACTTC	TRBD1	TRBV11-2	TRBJ2-5	many
CASSPGQGIGETQHF	TGTGCCAGCAGCCCCGGACAGGGTATCGGGGAGACCCAGCATTTT	TRBD1	TRBV7-7	TRBJ1-5	.
CASSFGLLNTEAFF	TGCGCCAGCAGCTTCGGATTGCTGAACACTGAAGCTTTCTTT	.	TRBV5-1	TRBJ1-1	many
CASSYRDTSYEQYF	TGTGCCAGCAGTTACCGTGACACCTCCTACGAGCAGTACTTC	.	TRBV10-3	TRBJ2-7	.
CASSQGLIGSPLHF	TGCGCCAGCAGCCAGGGCTTAATTGGTTCACCCCTCCACTTT	.	TRBV4-3	TRBJ1-6	few
CASSPGTGVIEQYF	TGTGCCAGCAGCCCCGGGACAGGGGTTATCGAGCAGTACTTC	TRBD1	TRBV7-6	TRBJ2-7	many
CASTDSRGSQETQYF	TGTGCCAGCACTGACTCCAGGGGCTCCCAAGAGACCCAGTACTTC	.	TRBV12-3/TRBV12-4	TRBJ2-5	few
CASGWGDQPQHF	TGTGCCAGTGGGTGGGGAGATCAGCCCCAGCATTTT	.	TRBV6-5	TRBJ1-5	.
CASSLGPVETNAFF	TGTGCCAGCAGCTTGGGACCGGTTGAGACAAATGCTTTCTTT	.	TRBV5-8	TRBJ1-1	many
CASSLAARSQETQYF	TGTGCCAGCAGCTTGGCTGCCAGGAGCCAAGAGACCCAGTACTTC	.	TRBV7-9	TRBJ2-5	.
CSVESQGSGEQYF	TGCAGCGTTGAAAGTCAGGGGAGCGGCGAGCAGTACTTC	.	TRBV29-1	TRBJ2-7	many
CASTGRQAYEQYF	TGTGCCAGCACCGGACGGCAAGCCTACGAGCAGTACTTC	.	TRBV6-1	TRBJ2-7	few